Following are 27 T cell receptor beta chains from one sample sequenced in a study of human T cells and chemical hapten exposure (dated by TCRdb to the early 2020s). Library preparation used RACE. Sequenced using a NextSeq 500. The public reads were reprocessed in TCRdb via fastp at Q25 and MiXCR, keeping in-frame beta chains. Rows merge per CDR3 protein into single entries with the most common DNA and genes. For this sample the table gives over 100,000 distinct CDR3 sequences, of which 9% to 9.5% were detected only once. Of the sample, approximately 2.8% is held by the ten largest clones. The time point label corresponds to: patch test 2, 6 weeks after DPC sensitization. This specimen's treatment or condition label, interpreted: therapeutic diphenylcyclopropenone sensitization with weekly scalp DPC. Sequenced here: whole blood, sampled in connection with sensitization to the hapten diphenylcyclopropenone (DPC). These receptors were obtained from a woman in her thirties or forties with alopecia areata. Some clones in this sample may be carry-over from other donors' samples.

The chain is built from TRBV7-2 and TRBJ2-3; tentatively, D is TRBD2 (6 bases). V was trimmed by 6 bases and J by 2 bases, leaving 15 bases between them. The CDR3 has 15 amino acids. Germline values: CDR1 SGHTA, CDR2 FQGNSA. In DNA, the CDR3 is TGTGCCAGCAGGCGCGGGACTGGGTACACAGATACGCAGTATTTT. This encodes CASRRGTGYTDTQYF.

Only one count was recorded for this clonotype. The chain links TRBV30 to TRBJ2-7; D ambiguous. The CDR3 sequence is 13 residues long. V shed 3 bases and J shed 2 bases, with 11 bases lying between them. Germline CDR1 and CDR2: GTSNPN and SVGIG (reference sequence). For the CDR3, the DNA is TGTGCCTGGAGCTGTGACGGTACCTACGAGCAGTACTTC. Protein: CAWSCDGTYEQYF.

This chain links TRBV7-2 with TRBJ2-4; D gene unclear. This CDR3 contains 14 residues. Trimming removed 8 bases from V and 0 bases from J, with 11 bases in between. Germline CDR1 reads SGHTA; CDR2 reads FQGNSA. The CDR3 nucleotides read TGTGCCAGCCGGACGGACGGAGCCAAAAACATTCAGTACTTC. Translated, it gives CASRTDGAKNIQYF.

V is TRBV12-3 or TRBV12-4 and J is TRBJ2-7; TRBD2 is a possible D gene (7 bases). V lost 8 bases, J lost 5 bases, and 16 bases lay in between. This CDR3 is built from 13 residues. The CDR3 region is CASGSEGGNEQYF. The CDR3 DNA reads TGTGCCAGCGGATCGGAGGGGGGGAACGAGCAGTACTTC.

V is TRBV4-1 and J is TRBJ1-5; D is unresolved. The CDR3 extends over 14 amino acids. The germline V gene has CDR1 MGHRA and CDR2 YSYEKL. V shed 4 bases and J shed 7 bases, with 14 bases lying between them. In nucleotides, the CDR3 is TGCGCCAGCAGCCCCAACCGGGGTCGGCAGCCCCAGCATTTT. Residues: CASSPNRGRQPQHF.

This clonotype has just a few counts. The V gene is TRBV5-5, the J gene TRBJ1-2; TRBD1 matches 8 bases. CDR3 length equals 17 residues. CDR1 is SGHKS and CDR2 is YYEKEE in the germline V gene (reference sequence). Losses at the gene ends were 5 bases for V and 7 bases for J; bases not matched to a gene: 19. CDR3 coding DNA: TGTGCCAGCAGTCCCCGCCCTGGACAGGGCGATACGGGTGGCTACACCTTC. It yields the protein CASSPRPGQGDTGGYTF.

This clonotype appeared many times. The CDR3 nucleotides read TGTGCCAGCAGCCGGGGGGCGGTCCAAGAGACCCAGTACTTC. It specifies CASSRGAVQETQYF. The rearrangement uses TRBV5-6 and TRBJ2-5; a possible D gene is TRBD2 (7 bases). The CDR3 runs 14 residues. The ends were cut back, 4 bases at V and 1 base at J, with 11 bases in the middle. Germline V gene lookup returns CDR1 SGHDT and CDR2 YYEEEE.

The sample holds a few counts of this clonotype. The junction differs from germline at one of its ends, possibly a read error. This chain's CDR3 is CATSDLRETEAFF. Here the CDR3 DNA reads TGTGCCACAAGTGATTTGCGAGAAACTGAAGCTTTCTTT. The genes are TRBV24-1 and TRBJ1-1; D is uncertain. Germline CDR1 reads KGHDR; CDR2 reads SFDVKD. The CDR3 runs to 13 residues.

Here the CDR3 reads CASRAGTGSYEQYF. The CDR3 DNA reads TGTGCCAGCAGGGCCGGGACAGGGTCCTACGAGCAGTACTTC. This chain uses TRBV7-2 with TRBJ2-7, with 9 bases aligning to TRBD1. V dropped 6 bases and J dropped 1; count of bases not matched to a gene: 4. Per the germline V gene, CDR1 is SGHTA and CDR2 is FQGNSA. This CDR3 comprises 14 residues.

This clonotype was detected only a few times. The V and J genes are TRBV5-6 and TRBJ2-7; no clear D gene. V was cut by 2 bases and J by 3 bases, with 21 bases left in between. The CDR3 spans 17 residues. Germline values: CDR1 SGHDT, CDR2 YYEEEE. The CDR3 spells CASSLRELSLPDYEQYF. The CDR3 nucleotides are TGTGCCAGCAGCTTACGCGAGTTGTCCTTACCTGACTACGAGCAGTACTTC.

The V and J genes are TRBV2 and TRBJ1-4; D is unclear. The CDR3 loop spans 12 amino acids. The ends were cut back, 3 bases at V and 6 bases at J, with 5 bases in the middle. The V gene's germline CDR1 is SNHLY and CDR2 FYNNEI. CDR3 coding DNA: TGTGCCAGCAGTGATTGGGATGAAAAACTGTTTTTT. It is translated as CASSDWDEKLFF.

This clonotype was counted ten times or more. The chain employs TRBV9 and TRBJ2-7, with 13 bases aligning to TRBD2. CDR1 and CDR2 from the germline V gene are SGDLS and YYNGEE. CDR3 length equals 16 residues. V lost 0 bases and J lost 3; bases outside the gene matches: 3. The CDR3 loop is CASSVGTSGGLYEQYF. CDR3 DNA: TGTGCCAGCAGCGTAGGGACTAGCGGGGGACTCTACGAGCAGTACTTC.

The chain couples TRBV2 to TRBJ2-1; a possible D gene is TRBD1 (6 bases). The CDR3 contains 12 residues. V was clipped by 7 bases and J by 3 bases, with 7 bases between them. From germline, CDR1 is SNHLY and CDR2 FYNNEI. The CDR3 sequence: CASIGGYNEQFF. The DNA of the CDR3 is TGTGCCAGCATAGGGGGCTACAATGAGCAGTTCTTC.

V gene TRBV10-3 combines with J gene TRBJ2-7; either TRBD1 or TRBD2 may fit D (5 bases each). Per the germline V gene, CDR1 is ENHRY and CDR2 is SYGVKD. The CDR3 totals 14 residues. The V end lost 5 bases, the J end lost 0 bases, and 11 bases lay between the germline ends. CDR3 loop: CAISPGPYSYEQYF. In DNA form, the CDR3 reads TGTGCCATCAGTCCGGGACCATACTCCTACGAGCAGTACTTC.

This chain connects TRBV24-1 to TRBJ2-5; possibly TRBD2 for D (5 bases). V was clipped by 1 base and J by 8 bases, with 13 bases between them. Per germline, CDR1 KGHDR and CDR2 SFDVKD. CDR3 length equals 14 residues. The CDR3 bases are TGTGCCACCAGTGATTTCGGCAGGCCGGGAACCCAGTACTTC. It codes for CATSDFGRPGTQYF.

This clonotype was seen repeatedly, ten times or more. The rearrangement uses TRBV7-3 and TRBJ1-2; D call uncertain. This CDR3 has 13 residues. V was clipped by 5 bases and J by 8 bases, with 15 bases between them. Germline lookup yields CDR1 SGHTA and CDR2 FQGTGA. CDR3 residues: CASSAQAFRGYTF. CDR3 DNA sequence: TGTGCCAGCAGCGCTCAGGCCTTTAGGGGCTACACCTTC.

This clonotype was seen many times. This chain links TRBV20-1 with TRBJ2-1, with D perhaps matching TRBD2 (6 bases). The CDR3 runs 12 residues. Germline loops: CDR1 DFQATT, CDR2 SNEGSKA (reference sequence). The V and J ends lost 3 bases and 6 bases respectively, with 9 bases between them. CDR3 protein: CSASVAANEQFF. CDR3 nucleotide sequence: TGCAGTGCTAGTGTAGCGGCCAATGAGCAGTTCTTC.

This clonotype was counted at least ten times. The chain employs TRBV12-3 or TRBV12-4 and TRBJ1-2, with D possibly being TRBD1 (5 bases). V was pared by 5 bases and J by 5 bases, with 12 bases between. The CDR3 loop spans 13 amino acids. CDR3 sequence (DNA): TGTGCCAGCAGTGACAGTCAGGGATATGGCTACACCTTC. This codes for CASSDSQGYGYTF.

This clonotype came up many times. The chain joins TRBV10-3 to TRBJ1-1; perhaps TRBD1 as D (5 bases). Germline V gene sequence: CDR1 ENHRY, CDR2 SYGVKD. This CDR3 region has 13 residues. V dropped 3 bases and J dropped 5 bases, with 10 bases sitting between them. CDR3 DNA sequence: TGTGCCATCAGTGAAGCCGGGGGTACTGAAGCTTTCTTT. As protein: CAISEAGGTEAFF.

This clonotype was picked up many times. The chain combines TRBV30 with TRBJ2-7; D is unclear. The CDR3 has 13 residues. CDR1 is GTSNPN and CDR2 is SVGIG in the germline V gene (reference sequence). Trimming removed 2 bases at V and 3 bases at J, with 11 bases between. This CDR3 reads CAWSFPGRYEQYF. CDR3 bases: TGTGCCTGGAGTTTCCCCGGCCGCTACGAGCAGTACTTC. The full variable domain, its missing parts supplied by reference TRBV30 and TRBJ2-7, is SQTIHQWPATLVQPVGSPLSLECTVEGTSNPNLYWYRQAAGRGLQLLFYSVGIGQISSEVPQNLSASRPQDRQFILSSKKLLLSDSGFYLCAWSFPGRYEQYFGPGTRLTVT.

The rearrangement links TRBV12-3 or TRBV12-4 to TRBJ2-2; tentatively, D is TRBD2 (6 bases). The CDR3 runs to 12 residues. V shed 8 bases and J shed 5 bases, with 9 bases lying between them. The CDR3: CASCRGTGELFF. The CDR3 DNA reads as TGTGCCAGCTGTCGGGGGACCGGGGAGCTGTTTTTT.

This clonotype occurred a few times. The V and J genes are TRBV19 and TRBJ2-5; tentatively, D is TRBD1 (5 bases). This CDR3 comprises 14 residues. The germline V and J ends were trimmed by 6 bases and 4 bases, with 15 bases remaining between them. Per the germline V gene, CDR1 is LNHDA and CDR2 is SQIVND (reference sequence). CDR3 in DNA: TGTGCCAGTAGCGCAACAGGCCAGGTAGAGACCCAGTACTTC. This encodes CASSATGQVETQYF.

The sample holds many counts of this clonotype. The V call is TRBV7-6, the J call TRBJ2-1; TRBD1 is a possible D gene (5 bases). Germline V gene data show CDR1 as SGHVS and CDR2 as FNYEAQ. The CDR3 totals 13 residues. V was clipped by 1 base and J by 7 bases, with 8 bases between them. The DNA of the CDR3 is TGTGCCAGCAGCTTAGGGGGCGGTAATGAGCAGTTCTTC. Its translation is CASSLGGGNEQFF.

The chain carries TRBV13 and TRBJ2-1, with TRBD2 matching 7 bases. This CDR3 spans 17 amino acids. J gave up 5 bases and V 1 base, and 11 bases lay outside the gene matches. In germline, CDR1 is PRHDT, CDR2 FYEKMQ (reference sequence). The CDR3 here is CASSLADRDYPNNEQFF. DNA for the CDR3: TGTGCCAGCAGCTTAGCAGACCGGGACTACCCAAACAATGAGCAGTTCTTC.

This clonotype was detected only a few times. The gene calls are TRBV7-2 and TRBJ2-3; D assignment may be TRBD1 or TRBD2 (6 bases each). CDR1 SGHTA and CDR2 FQGNSA come from the germline V gene. The CDR3 is 17 residues long. V shed 2 bases and J shed 5 bases, with 20 bases lying between them. DNA for the CDR3: TGTGCCAGCAGCTTAAGGACCCCCCCGGGGGCCCGAGATACGCAGTATTTT. Protein product: CASSLRTPPGARDTQYF.

This clonotype was recorded a few times. CDR3 sequence (DNA): TGTGCCAGCAGCACCCGGACAGGGGGCACCGGGGAGCTGTTTTTT. Its translation is CASSTRTGGTGELFF. The rearrangement uses TRBV7-9 and TRBJ2-2; 10 bases are a match to TRBD1. This CDR3 spans 15 amino acids. J was trimmed by 4 bases and V by 5 bases; bases with no gene match: 4. Germline CDR1 reads SEHNR; CDR2 reads FQNEAQ (reference sequence).

In this sample, this clonotype turned up many times. The genes are TRBV5-1 and TRBJ2-2; D possibly corresponds to TRBD1 (5 bases). Deletions cut 2 bases from V and 0 bases from J, with 17 bases between. CDR1 is SGHRS and CDR2 is YFSETQ in the germline V gene. The CDR3 has 18 amino acids. The CDR3 sequence is CASSLGALLVSNTGELFF. In DNA form, the CDR3 reads TGCGCCAGCAGCTTAGGGGCCTTGTTAGTATCGAACACCGGGGAGCTGTTTTTT. The whole variable domain, remainder taken from reference TRBV5-1 and TRBJ2-2, is KAGVTQTPRYLIKTRGQQVTLSCSPISGHRSVSWYQQTPGQGLQFLFEYFSETQRNKGNFPGRFSGRQFSNSRSEMNVSTLELGDSALYLCASSLGALLVSNTGELFFGEGSRLTVL.